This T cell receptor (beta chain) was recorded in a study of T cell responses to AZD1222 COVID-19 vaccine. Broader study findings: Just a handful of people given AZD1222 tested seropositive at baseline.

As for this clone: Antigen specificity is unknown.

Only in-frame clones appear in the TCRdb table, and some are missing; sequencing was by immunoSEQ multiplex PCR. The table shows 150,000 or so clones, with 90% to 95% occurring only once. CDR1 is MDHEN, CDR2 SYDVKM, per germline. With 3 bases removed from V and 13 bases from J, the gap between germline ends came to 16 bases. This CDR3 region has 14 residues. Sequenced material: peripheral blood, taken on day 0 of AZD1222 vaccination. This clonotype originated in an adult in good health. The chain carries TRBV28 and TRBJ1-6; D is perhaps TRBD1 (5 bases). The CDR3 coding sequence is TGTGCCAGCAGTTTCCCGTCCTTAGAGGGGCCCCTCCACTTT. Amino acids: CASSFPSLEGPLHF. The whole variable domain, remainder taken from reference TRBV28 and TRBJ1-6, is DVKVTQSSRYLVKRTGEKVFLECVQDMDHENMFWYRQDPGLGLRLIYFSYDVKMKEKGDIPEGYSVSREKKERFSLILESASTNQTSMYLCASSFPSLEGPLHFGNGTRLTVT.